The present TCR beta chain was sequenced within a study of monozygotic twins with cystic fibrosis. Regarding this clone: The antigen is unknown.

Only in-frame clones appear in the TCRdb table, and some are missing; sequencing was by immunoSEQ multiplex PCR. Of tens of thousands of clones in the sample, about nine tenths were seen once. Notes on the study in general: J usage was most co-twin-similar in 8 of 16 pairs, V in 13. In this small cohort, shared CDR3 numbers showed no association with age, concordance or disease severity.

Sample: blood. This clonotype originated in a girl aged 2 to 10 with cystic fibrosis.

CDR3 sequence: CASSLAGRSYNSPLHF. The CDR3 DNA reads TGTGCCAGCAGCTTAGCTGGCCGCTCCTATAATTCACCCCTCCACTTT. This sequence joins TRBV7-6 and TRBJ1-6; D is undetermined. In germline, CDR1 is SGHVS, CDR2 FNYEAQ. V gave up 0 bases and J gave up 0 bases, with 6 bases separating them. The CDR3 is made up of 16 amino acids.